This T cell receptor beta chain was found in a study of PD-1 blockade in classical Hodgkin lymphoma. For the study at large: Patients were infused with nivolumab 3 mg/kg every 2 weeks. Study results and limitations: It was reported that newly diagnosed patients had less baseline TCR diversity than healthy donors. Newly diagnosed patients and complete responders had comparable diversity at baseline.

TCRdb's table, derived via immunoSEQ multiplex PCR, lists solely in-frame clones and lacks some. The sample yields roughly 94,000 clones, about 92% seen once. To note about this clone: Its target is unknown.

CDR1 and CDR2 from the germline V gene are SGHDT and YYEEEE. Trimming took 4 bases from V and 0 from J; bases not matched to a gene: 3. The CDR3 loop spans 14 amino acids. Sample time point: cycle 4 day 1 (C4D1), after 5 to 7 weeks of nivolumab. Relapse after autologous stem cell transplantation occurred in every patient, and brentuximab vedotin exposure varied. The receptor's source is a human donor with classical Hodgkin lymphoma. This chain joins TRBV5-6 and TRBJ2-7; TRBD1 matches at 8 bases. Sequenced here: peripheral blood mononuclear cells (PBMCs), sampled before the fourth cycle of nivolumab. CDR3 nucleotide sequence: TGTGCCAGCAGCACCGGACAGGGCTCCTACGAGCAGTACTTC. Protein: CASSTGQGSYEQYF. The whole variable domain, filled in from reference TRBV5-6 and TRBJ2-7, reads DAGVTQSPTHLIKTRGQQVTLRCSPKSGHDTVSWYQQALGQGPQFIFQYYEEEERQRGNFPDRFSGHQFPNYSSELNVNALLLGDSALYLCASSTGQGSYEQYFGPGTRLTVT.